The rows below give T cell receptor beta chains drawn from one sample of a study of blood T cell repertoires in COVID-19. The method was immunoSEQ multiplex PCR; TCRdb's version includes in-frame clones alone and lacks a portion of them. This sample has fewer than 250,000 clones, with around 88% found just once. The sequenced sample consisted of peripheral blood. The source is a woman aged 45-59 years with acute or convalescent COVID-19. Each CDR3 is given with its conserved first and last residue. Fields, in order: J gene, D gene, clone size, V gene, CDR3 DNA, CDR3 protein. D genes are given only for firm matches. Some rows mark clone size as missing; the rest say once, few, many or name a class of expanded clone.

>TRBJ2-3|TRBD2|NA|TRBV5-8
TGTGCCAGCAGCTTGGGACTAGCGGGAGGGGGAGCAGGAGATACGCAGTATTTT
CASSLGLAGGGAGDTQYF
>TRBJ1-1|TRBD1|once|TRBV29-1
TGCAGCGTAGAGCCGAGCCTTGGGACAGCCCAGAACACTGAAGCTTTCTTT
CSVEPSLGTAQNTEAFF
>TRBJ2-3|NA|few|TRBV27
TGTGCCAGCAGTTCCTCCTTGCGGGAATTTTTTGGCACAGATACGCAGTATTTT
CASSSSLREFFGTDTQYF
>TRBJ2-1|TRBD2|NA|TRBV6-6
TGTGCCAGCAGTCCCGGGACTAGCGGGCGGTACAATGAGCAGTTCTTC
CASSPGTSGRYNEQFF
>TRBJ1-3|TRBD1|NA|TRBV5-1
TGCGCCAGCAGCGAACAGGGGGCTGGAAACACCATATATTTT
CASSEQGAGNTIYF
>TRBJ1-2|TRBD1|NA|TRBV20-1
TGCAGTGCTAGTAGGGGACAGCTATATGGCTACACCTTC
CSASRGQLYGYTF
>TRBJ2-7|NA|NA|TRBV19
TGTGCCAGTAGTATAACAAGCGCTAGCTCCTACGAGCAGTACTTC
CASSITSASSYEQYF
>TRBJ1-5|NA|NA|TRBV18
TGTGCCAGCTCCAAAGCCAGGGGTTGGGCGCCCCAGCATTTT
CASSKARGWAPQHF
>TRBJ1-6|NA|NA|TRBV18
TGTGCCAGCTCAACAGTTCGGTCACCCCTCCACTTT
CASSTVRSPLHF
>TRBJ2-5|TRBD2|NA|TRBV6-1
TGTGCCAGCAGTGACCTAAGACTAGCGGGTGAGACCCAGTACTTC
CASSDLRLAGETQYF
>TRBJ2-7|TRBD1|NA|TRBV23-1
TGCGCCAGCAGTCAATCCGGGACAGGGGTAATTTGCGAGCAGTACTTC
CASSQSGTGVICEQYF
>TRBJ2-7|TRBD1|few|TRBV7-8
TGTGCCAGCAGCTTAGCGTCAGCAGGGGGTTCCTACGAGCAGTACTTC
CASSLASAGGSYEQYF
>TRBJ1-1|TRBD1|NA|TRBV18
TGTGCCAGCTCCGCAAAAGGACAGGGTGGGATTGACACTGAAGCTTTCTTT
CASSAKGQGGIDTEAFF
>TRBJ2-1|NA|NA|TRBV19
TGTGCCAGTAGTATTAGTTGGCGGGACTACAATGAGCAGTTCTTC
CASSISWRDYNEQFF
>TRBJ1-5|NA|NA|TRBV28
TGTGCCAGCAGCTTAACAGGCCGTGCATATAGCAATCAGCCCCAGCATTTT
CASSLTGRAYSNQPQHF
>TRBJ2-1|NA|NA|TRBV11-1
TGTGCCAGCAGCTTACGAAGGGCGGGTGAGCAGTTCTTC
CASSLRRAGEQFF
>TRBJ2-7|NA|NA|TRBV5-1
TGCGCCAGCAGCGCAGACTGGTACGAGCAGTACTTC
CASSADWYEQYF
>TRBJ2-1|TRBD2|NA|TRBV3-1/TRBV3-2
TGTGCCAGCAGCCAAGTACGCGGCGGGAGGTGGAATGAGCAGTTCTTC
CASSQVRGGRWNEQFF
>TRBJ1-5|NA|NA|TRBV6-5
TGTGCCAGCAGTCCTGGGACAAACAATCAGCCCCAGCATTTT
CASSPGTNNQPQHF
>TRBJ2-1|NA|NA|TRBV7-2
TGTGCCAGCAGCTTAGCGGGGGGAGTTTACAATGAGCAGTTCTTC
CASSLAGGVYNEQFF
>TRBJ2-1|TRBD2|once|TRBV5-8
TGTGCCAGCAGCTTGGAACTAGCGGTAGGTCATAACAATGAGCAGTTCTTC
CASSLELAVGHNNEQFF
>TRBJ1-1|TRBD1|NA|TRBV2
TGTGCCAGCAGCGACAGGGTACGCACTGAAGCTTTCTTT
CASSDRVRTEAFF
>TRBJ2-1|TRBD2|few|TRBV7-2
TGTGCCAGCAGCGAAGGGACTAGCGTGGGGTACAATGAGCAGTTCTTC
CASSEGTSVGYNEQFF
>TRBJ2-7|NA|NA|TRBV10-2
TGCGCCAGCAGTGATCCTGGGCGGGACCTCTCCTACGAGCAGTACTTC
CASSDPGRDLSYEQYF
>TRBJ2-1|TRBD1|NA|TRBV12-3/TRBV12-4
TGTGCCAGCAGTTTAGCGGACAGGACCGAGCAGTTCTTC
CASSLADRTEQFF
>TRBJ2-2|NA|NA|TRBV19
TGTGCCAGTAGTGTGGGGCTGACAACCGGGGAGCTGTTTTTT
CASSVGLTTGELFF
>TRBJ2-7|NA|once|TRBV28
TGTGCCAGCAGTTGGGGTGGGGGACAAGATTACGAGCAGTACTTC
CASSWGGGQDYEQYF
>TRBJ2-2|TRBD1|once|TRBV16
TGTGCCAGCAGCCCACCGGGACAGTCCACCGGGGAGCTGTTTTTT
CASSPPGQSTGELFF
>TRBJ2-2|TRBD2|NA|TRBV10-2
TGCGCCAGCGCCCCACTAGCGGGAGCGGCCACCGGGGAGCTGTTTTTT
CASAPLAGAATGELFF
>TRBJ1-5|NA|few|TRBV15
TGTGCCACCAGCCCGGGGAGGTTCGACAATCAGCCCCAGCATTTT
CATSPGRFDNQPQHF
>TRBJ2-7|NA|once|TRBV7-2
TGTGCCAGCAGCTTAGTATCAGGGTACGAGCAGTACTTC
CASSLVSGYEQYF
>TRBJ2-1|TRBD1|NA|TRBV27
TGTGCTACCAGGGGGCAGGGCTCCTACAATGAGCAGTTCTTC
CATRGQGSYNEQFF
>TRBJ1-5|NA|once|TRBV18
TGTGCCAGCTCACCGTTCACAGAAAGCAATCAGCCCCAGCATTTT
CASSPFTESNQPQHF
>TRBJ1-2|NA|NA|TRBV5-8
TGTGCCAGCAGCGCGGGACTCGACGGTGGTGCTAACTATGGCTACACCTTC
CASSAGLDGGANYGYTF
>TRBJ2-7|NA|NA|TRBV5-6
TGTGCCAGCAGCCCCGGACTGGGGGGAACCTACGAGCAGTACTTC
CASSPGLGGTYEQYF
>TRBJ2-1|TRBD2|once|TRBV9
TGTGCCAGCAGCGTAGACGGGGGGACTCTGGCCCATGAGCAGTTCTTC
CASSVDGGTLAHEQFF
>TRBJ2-3|TRBD2|NA|TRBV2
TGTGCCAGCAGTGCCGACAGCGGGAGACCAGATACGCAGTATTTT
CASSADSGRPDTQYF
>TRBJ1-1|NA|NA|TRBV15
TGTGCCACCAGAGGAGGGGGGGCGCGCACTGAAGCTTTCTTT
CATRGGGARTEAFF
>TRBJ2-1|NA|NA|TRBV28
TGTGCCAGCAGTTCATCCCGGACTTACGGGCAGCAGTTCTTC
CASSSSRTYGQQFF
>TRBJ2-7|NA|NA|TRBV5-1
TGCGCCAGCAGCGCGACTAACACCTACGAGCAGTACTTC
CASSATNTYEQYF